This T cell receptor beta chain originates from a study of T cell responses to AZD1222 COVID-19 vaccine. Study-level points and caveats: In the spike-specific TCR repertoire, nearly half reportedly target unmutated variant regions.

For this clone: Antigen: not known.

The V segment lost 1 base and the J segment 5 bases; nucleotides outside the gene matches: 3. Per the germline V gene, CDR1 is SGHAT and CDR2 is FQDESV (reference sequence). The CDR3 totals 14 residues. Only in-frame clones appear in the TCRdb table, and some are missing; sequencing was by immunoSEQ multiplex PCR. The sample includes 120,000 to 150,000 clones, 88% seen only once; the top ten take under 3.5%. This receptor was obtained from an adult in good health. The sequencing here drew on peripheral blood, taken on day 0 of AZD1222 vaccination. V and J are TRBV11-1 and TRBJ2-7; 9 bases agree with TRBD1. CDR3 sequence: CASSLDRGPDEQYF. In DNA form, the CDR3 reads TGTGCCAGCAGCTTAGACAGGGGGCCCGACGAGCAGTACTTC.